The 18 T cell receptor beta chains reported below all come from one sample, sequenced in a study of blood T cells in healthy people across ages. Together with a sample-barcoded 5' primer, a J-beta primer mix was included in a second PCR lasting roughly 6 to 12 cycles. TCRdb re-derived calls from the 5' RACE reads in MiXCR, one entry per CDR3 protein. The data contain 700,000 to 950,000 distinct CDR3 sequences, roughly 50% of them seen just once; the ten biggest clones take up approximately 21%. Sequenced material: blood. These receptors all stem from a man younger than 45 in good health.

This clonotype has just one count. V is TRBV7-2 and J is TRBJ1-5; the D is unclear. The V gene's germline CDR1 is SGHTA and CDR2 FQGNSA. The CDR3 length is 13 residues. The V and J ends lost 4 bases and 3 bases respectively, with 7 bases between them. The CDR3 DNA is TGTGCCAGCAGCTCCTATCCCAATCAGCCCCAGCATTTT. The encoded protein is CASSSYPNQPQHF.

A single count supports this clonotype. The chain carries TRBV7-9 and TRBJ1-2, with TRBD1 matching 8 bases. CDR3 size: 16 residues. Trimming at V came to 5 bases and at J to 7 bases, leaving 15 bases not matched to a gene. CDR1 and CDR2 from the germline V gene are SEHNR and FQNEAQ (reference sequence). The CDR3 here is CASSPWTGRGIGGYTF. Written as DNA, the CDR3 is TGTGCCAGCAGCCCCTGGACAGGGCGAGGGATTGGTGGCTACACCTTC.

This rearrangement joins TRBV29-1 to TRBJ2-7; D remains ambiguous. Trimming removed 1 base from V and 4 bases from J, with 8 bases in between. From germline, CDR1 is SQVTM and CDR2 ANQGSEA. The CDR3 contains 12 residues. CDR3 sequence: CSVEAGPYEQYF. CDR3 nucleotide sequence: TGCAGCGTTGAAGCTGGACCTTACGAGCAGTACTTC.

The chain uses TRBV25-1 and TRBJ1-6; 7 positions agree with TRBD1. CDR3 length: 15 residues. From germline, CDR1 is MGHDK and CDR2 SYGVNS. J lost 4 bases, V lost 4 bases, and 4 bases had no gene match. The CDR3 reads CASSVGDSYNSPLHF. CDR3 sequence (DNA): TGTGCCAGCAGTGTAGGGGACAGTTATAATTCACCCCTCCACTTT.

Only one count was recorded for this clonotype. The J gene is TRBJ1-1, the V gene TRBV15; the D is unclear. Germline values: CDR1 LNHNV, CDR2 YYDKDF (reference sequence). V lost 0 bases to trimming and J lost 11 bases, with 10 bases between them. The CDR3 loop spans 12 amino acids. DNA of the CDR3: TGTGCCACCAGCAGAGATGGTGTCGGGGCTTTCTTT. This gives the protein CATSRDGVGAFF.

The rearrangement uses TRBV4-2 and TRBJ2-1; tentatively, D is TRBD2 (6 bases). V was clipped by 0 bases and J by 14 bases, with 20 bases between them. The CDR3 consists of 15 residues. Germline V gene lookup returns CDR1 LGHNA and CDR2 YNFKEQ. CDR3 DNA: TGTGCCAGCAGCCAAGAGGGGGGTGAGGGCGCTTACGAGTTCTTC. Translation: CASSQEGGEGAYEFF.

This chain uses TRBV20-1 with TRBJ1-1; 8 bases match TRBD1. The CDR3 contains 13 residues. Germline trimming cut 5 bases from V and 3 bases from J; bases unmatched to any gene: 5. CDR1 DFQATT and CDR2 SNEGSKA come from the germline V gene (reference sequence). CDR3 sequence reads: CSAVGDRHTEAFF. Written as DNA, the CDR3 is TGCAGTGCTGTCGGGGACAGGCACACTGAAGCTTTCTTT.

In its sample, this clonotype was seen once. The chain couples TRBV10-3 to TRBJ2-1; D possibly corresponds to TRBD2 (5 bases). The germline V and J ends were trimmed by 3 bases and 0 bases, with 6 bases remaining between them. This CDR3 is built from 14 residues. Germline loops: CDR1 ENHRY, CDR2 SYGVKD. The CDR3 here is CAISDRGSYNEQFF. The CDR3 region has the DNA TGTGCCATCAGTGACCGGGGCTCCTACAATGAGCAGTTCTTC.

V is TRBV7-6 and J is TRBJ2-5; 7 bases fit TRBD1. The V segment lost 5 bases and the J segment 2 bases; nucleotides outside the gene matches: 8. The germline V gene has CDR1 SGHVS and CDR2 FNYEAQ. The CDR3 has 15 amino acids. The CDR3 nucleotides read TGTGCCAGCAGCGCACTCCCGGGACAGCAAGAGACCCAGTACTTC. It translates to CASSALPGQQETQYF.

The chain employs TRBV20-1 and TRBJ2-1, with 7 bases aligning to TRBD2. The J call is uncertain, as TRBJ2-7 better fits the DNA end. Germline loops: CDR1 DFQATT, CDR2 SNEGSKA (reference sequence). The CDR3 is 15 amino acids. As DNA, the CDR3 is TGCAGTGCTAGATCGTTGGCGGGAGTAAGGAATGAGCAGTACTTC. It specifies CSARSLAGVRNEQYF.

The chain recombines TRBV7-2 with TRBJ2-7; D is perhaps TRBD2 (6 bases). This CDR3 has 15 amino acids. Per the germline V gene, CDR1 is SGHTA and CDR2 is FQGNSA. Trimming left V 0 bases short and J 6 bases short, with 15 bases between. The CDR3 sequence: CASSLAGLTMGEQYF. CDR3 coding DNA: TGTGCCAGCAGCTTAGCGGGACTGACTATGGGCGAGCAGTACTTC.

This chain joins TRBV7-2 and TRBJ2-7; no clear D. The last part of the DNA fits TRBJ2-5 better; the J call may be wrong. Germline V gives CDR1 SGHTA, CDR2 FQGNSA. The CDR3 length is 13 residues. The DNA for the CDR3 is TGTGCCAGCAGCTTGCAGATGCGGGAGACCCAGTACTTC. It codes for CASSLQMRETQYF.

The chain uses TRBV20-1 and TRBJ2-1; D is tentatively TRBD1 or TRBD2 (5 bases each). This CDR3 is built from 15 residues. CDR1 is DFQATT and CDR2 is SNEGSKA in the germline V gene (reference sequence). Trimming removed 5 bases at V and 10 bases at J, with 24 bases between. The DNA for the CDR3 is TGCAGTGCTCGGCCTTTTGGGGGAGTTGTTGGAGAGCAGTTCTTC. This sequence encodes CSARPFGGVVGEQFF.

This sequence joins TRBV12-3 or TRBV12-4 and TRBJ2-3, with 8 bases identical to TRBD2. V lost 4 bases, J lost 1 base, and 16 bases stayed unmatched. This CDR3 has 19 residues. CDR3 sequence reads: CASSYGGTSGGVGTDTQYF. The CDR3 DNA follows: TGTGCCAGCAGTTATGGGGGGACTAGTGGGGGGGTCGGCACAGATACGCAGTATTTT.

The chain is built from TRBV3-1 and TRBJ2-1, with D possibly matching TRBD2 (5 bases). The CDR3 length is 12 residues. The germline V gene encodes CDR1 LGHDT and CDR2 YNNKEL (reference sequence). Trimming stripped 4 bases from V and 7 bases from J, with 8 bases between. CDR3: CASSPGLNEQFF. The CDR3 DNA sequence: TGTGCCAGCAGCCCCGGACTGAATGAGCAGTTCTTC.

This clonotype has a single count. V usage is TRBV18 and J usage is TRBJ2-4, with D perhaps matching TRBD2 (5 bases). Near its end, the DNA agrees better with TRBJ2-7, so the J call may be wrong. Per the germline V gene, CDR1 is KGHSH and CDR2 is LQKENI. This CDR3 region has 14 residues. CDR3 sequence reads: CASSSGLGAYEQYF. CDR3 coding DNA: TGTGCCAGCTCATCCGGACTCGGAGCCTACGAGCAGTACTTC.

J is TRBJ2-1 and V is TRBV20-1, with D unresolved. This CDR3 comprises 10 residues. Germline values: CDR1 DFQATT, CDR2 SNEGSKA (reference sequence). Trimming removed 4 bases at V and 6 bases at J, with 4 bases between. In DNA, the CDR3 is TGCAGTGCTATTCTCAATGAGCAGTTCTTC. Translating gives CSAILNEQFF.

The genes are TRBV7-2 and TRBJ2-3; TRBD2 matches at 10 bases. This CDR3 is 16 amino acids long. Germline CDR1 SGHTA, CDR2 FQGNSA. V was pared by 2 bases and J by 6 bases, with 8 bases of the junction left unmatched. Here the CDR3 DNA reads TGTGCCAGCAGCTTAAGCGGGGGGGCGACCCCGGATACGCAGTATTTT. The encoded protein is CASSLSGGATPDTQYF.